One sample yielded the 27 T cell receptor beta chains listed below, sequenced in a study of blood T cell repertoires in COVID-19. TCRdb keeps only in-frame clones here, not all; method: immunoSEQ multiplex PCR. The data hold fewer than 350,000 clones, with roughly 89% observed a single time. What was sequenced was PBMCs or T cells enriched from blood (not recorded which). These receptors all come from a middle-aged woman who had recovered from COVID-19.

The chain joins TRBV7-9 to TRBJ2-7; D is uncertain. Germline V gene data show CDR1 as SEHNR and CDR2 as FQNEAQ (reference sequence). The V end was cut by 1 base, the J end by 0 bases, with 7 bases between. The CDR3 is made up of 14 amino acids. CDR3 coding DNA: TGTGCCAGCAGCTTAGGGCCAAACTCCTACGAGCAGTACTTC. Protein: CASSLGPNSYEQYF.

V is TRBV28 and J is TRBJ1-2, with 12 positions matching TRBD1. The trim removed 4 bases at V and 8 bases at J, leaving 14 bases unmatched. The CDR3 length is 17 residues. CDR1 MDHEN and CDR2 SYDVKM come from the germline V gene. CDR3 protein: CASSSRPRDRGRQGYTF. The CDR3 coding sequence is TGTGCCAGCAGTTCGAGACCCCGGGACAGGGGGCGCCAAGGCTACACCTTC.

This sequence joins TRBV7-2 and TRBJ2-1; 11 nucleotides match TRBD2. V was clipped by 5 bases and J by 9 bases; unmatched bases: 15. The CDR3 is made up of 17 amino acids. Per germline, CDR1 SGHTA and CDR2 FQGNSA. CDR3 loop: CASSPTSLLAGVSEQFF. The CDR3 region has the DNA TGTGCCAGCAGCCCCACGAGCTTACTAGCGGGAGTTAGTGAGCAGTTCTTC.

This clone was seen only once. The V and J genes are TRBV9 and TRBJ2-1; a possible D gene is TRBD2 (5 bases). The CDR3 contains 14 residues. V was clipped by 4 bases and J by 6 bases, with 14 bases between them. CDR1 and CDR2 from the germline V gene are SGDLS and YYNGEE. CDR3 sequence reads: CASSSSGLLNEQFF. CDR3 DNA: TGTGCCAGCAGCTCCAGCGGCCTCCTCAATGAGCAGTTCTTC.

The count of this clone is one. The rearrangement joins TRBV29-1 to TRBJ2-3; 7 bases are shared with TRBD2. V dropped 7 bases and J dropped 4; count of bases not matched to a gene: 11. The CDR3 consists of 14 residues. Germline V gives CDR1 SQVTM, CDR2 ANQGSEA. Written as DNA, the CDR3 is TGCAGCGCAGGGTCAGTGGGAGGGGCAGATACGCAGTATTTT. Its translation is CSAGSVGGADTQYF.

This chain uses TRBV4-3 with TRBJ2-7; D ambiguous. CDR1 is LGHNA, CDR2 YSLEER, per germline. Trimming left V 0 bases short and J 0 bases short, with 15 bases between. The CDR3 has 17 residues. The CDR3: CASSQDLNSQTSYEQYF. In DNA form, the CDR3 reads TGCGCCAGCAGCCAAGATTTGAACAGTCAGACCTCCTACGAGCAGTACTTC.

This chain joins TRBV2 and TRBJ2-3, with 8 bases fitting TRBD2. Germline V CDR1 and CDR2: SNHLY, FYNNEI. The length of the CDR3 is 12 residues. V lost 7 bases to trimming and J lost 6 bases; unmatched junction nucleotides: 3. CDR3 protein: CASNGGRDTQYF. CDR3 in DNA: TGTGCCAGCAATGGCGGGAGGGATACGCAGTATTTT.

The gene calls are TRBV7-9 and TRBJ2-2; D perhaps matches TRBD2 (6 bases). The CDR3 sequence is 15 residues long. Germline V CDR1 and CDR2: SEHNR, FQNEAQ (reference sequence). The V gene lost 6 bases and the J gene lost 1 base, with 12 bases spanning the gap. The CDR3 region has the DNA TGTGCCAGCAGTTCAATTAGCGGGAACACCGGGGAGCTGTTTTTT. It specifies CASSSISGNTGELFF.

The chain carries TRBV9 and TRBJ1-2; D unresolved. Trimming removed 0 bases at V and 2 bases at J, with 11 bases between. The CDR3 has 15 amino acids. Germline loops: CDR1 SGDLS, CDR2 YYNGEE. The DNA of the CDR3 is TGTGCCAGCAGCGTAGGGACTTATGAGAACTATGGCTACACCTTC. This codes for CASSVGTYENYGYTF.

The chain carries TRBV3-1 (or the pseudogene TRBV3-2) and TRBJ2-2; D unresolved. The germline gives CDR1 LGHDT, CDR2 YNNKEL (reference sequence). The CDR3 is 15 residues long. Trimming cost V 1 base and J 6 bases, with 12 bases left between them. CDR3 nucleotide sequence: TGTGCCAGCAGCCAAGCGGCTTCCGGGTCCGGGGAGCTGTTTTTT. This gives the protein CASSQAASGSGELFF.

Here the CDR3 DNA reads TGTGCCAGTAGCGTTGCAGACAGCTACAATGAGCAGTTCTTC. It yields the protein CASSVADSYNEQFF. V is TRBV19 and J is TRBJ2-1; TRBD1 might be the D (5 bases). The CDR3 is made up of 14 amino acids. Trimming left V 6 bases short and J 3 bases short, with 12 bases between. Per germline, CDR1 LNHDA and CDR2 SQIVND (reference sequence).

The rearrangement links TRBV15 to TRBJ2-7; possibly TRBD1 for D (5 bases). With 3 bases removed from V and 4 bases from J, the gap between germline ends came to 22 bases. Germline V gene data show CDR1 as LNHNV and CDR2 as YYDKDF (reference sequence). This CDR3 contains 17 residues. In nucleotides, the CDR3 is TGTGCCACCAGCAGGCCGGGCTCAGGGTTAGGAAGTTACGAGCAGTACTTC. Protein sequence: CATSRPGSGLGSYEQYF.

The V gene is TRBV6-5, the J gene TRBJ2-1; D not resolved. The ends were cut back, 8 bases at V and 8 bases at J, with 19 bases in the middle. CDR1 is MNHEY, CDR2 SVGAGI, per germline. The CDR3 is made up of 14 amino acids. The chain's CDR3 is CASLVSARGYEQFF. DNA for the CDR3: TGTGCCAGCCTGGTATCAGCCAGAGGATATGAGCAGTTCTTC.

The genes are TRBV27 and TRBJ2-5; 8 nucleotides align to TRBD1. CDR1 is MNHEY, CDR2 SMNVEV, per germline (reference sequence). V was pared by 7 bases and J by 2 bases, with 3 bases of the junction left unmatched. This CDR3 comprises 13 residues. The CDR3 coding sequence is TGTGCCAGCACTGGACAGGGTCAAGAGACCCAGTACTTC. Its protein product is CASTGQGQETQYF.

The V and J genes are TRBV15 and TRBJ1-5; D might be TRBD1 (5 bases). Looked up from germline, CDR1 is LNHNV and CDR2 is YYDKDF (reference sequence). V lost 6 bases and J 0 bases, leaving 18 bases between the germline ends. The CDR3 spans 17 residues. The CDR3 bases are TGTGCCACCAGGTGGGCCAGGGCGCATGATAGCAATCAGCCCCAGCATTTT. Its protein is CATRWARAHDSNQPQHF.

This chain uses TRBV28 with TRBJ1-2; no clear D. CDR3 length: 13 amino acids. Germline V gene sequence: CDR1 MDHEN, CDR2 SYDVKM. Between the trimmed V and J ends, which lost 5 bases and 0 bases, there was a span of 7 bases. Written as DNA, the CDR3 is TGTGCCAGCAGTGCCGGGACTAACTATGGCTACACCTTC. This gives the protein CASSAGTNYGYTF.

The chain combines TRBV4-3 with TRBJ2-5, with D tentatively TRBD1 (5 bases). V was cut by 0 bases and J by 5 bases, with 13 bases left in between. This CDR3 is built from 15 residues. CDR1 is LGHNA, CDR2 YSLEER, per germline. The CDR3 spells CASSQDEGVRETQYF. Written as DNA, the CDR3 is TGCGCCAGCAGCCAAGATGAAGGGGTGAGGGAGACCCAGTACTTC.

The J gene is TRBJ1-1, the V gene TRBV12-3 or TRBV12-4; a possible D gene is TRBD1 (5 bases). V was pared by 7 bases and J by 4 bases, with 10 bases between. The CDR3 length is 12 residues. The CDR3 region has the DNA TGTGCCAGCACTCTGGGGGGCACTGAAGCTTTCTTT. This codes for CASTLGGTEAFF.

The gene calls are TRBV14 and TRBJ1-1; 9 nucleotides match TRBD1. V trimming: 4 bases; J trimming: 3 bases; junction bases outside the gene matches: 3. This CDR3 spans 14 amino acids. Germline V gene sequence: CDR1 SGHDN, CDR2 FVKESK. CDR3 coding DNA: TGTGCCAGCAGCCGGACAGGGGTGGACACTGAAGCTTTCTTT. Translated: CASSRTGVDTEAFF.

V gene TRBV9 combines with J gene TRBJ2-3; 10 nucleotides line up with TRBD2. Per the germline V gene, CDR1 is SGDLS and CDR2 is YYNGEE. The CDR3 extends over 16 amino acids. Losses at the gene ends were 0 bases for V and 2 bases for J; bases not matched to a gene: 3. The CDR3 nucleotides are TGTGCCAGCAGCGTAGGGACTAGCGGAACCACAGATACGCAGTATTTT. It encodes CASSVGTSGTTDTQYF.

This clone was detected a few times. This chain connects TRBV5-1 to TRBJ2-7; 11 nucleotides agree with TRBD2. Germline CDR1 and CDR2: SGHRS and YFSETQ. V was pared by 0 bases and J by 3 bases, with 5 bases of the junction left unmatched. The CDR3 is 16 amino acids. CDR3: CASSLGTSGPLYEQYF. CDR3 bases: TGCGCCAGCAGCTTGGGGACTAGCGGGCCCCTCTACGAGCAGTACTTC.

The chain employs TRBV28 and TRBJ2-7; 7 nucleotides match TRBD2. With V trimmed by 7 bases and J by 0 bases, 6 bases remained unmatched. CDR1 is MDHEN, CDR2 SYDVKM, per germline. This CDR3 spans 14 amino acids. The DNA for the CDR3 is TGTGCCAGCATTAAGGGAGGGATCTCCTACGAGCAGTACTTC. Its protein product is CASIKGGISYEQYF. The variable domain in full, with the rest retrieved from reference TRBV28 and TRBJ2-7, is DVKVTQSSRYLVKRTGEKVFLECVQDMDHENMFWYRQDPGLGLRLIYFSYDVKMKEKGDIPEGYSVSREKKERFSLILESASTNQTSMYLCASIKGGISYEQYFGPGTRLTVT.

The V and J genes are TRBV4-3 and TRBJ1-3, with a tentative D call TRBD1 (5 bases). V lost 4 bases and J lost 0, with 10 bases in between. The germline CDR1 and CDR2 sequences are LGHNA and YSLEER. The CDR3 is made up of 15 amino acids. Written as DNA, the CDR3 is TGCGCCAGCAGCCCCGAAACAGGCTCTGGAAACACCATATATTTT. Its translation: CASSPETGSGNTIYF.

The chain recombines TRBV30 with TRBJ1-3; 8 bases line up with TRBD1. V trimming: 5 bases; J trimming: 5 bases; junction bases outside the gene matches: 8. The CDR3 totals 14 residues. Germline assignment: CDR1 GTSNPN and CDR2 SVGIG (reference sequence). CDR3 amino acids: CAWELGQGRNTIYF. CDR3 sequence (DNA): TGTGCCTGGGAACTCGGACAGGGACGAAACACCATATATTTT.

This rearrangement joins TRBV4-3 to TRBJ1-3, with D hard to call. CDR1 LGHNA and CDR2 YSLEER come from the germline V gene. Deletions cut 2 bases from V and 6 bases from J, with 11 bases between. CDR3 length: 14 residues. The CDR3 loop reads CASSQRGPENTIYF. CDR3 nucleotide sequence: TGCGCCAGCAGCCAAAGAGGGCCGGAAAACACCATATATTTT.

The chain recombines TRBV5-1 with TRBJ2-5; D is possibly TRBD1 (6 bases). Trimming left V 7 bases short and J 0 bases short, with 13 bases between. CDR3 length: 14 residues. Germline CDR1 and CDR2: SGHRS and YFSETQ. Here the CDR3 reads CASRDIRYQETQYF. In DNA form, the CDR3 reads TGCGCCAGCCGGGACATTCGGTACCAAGAGACCCAGTACTTC. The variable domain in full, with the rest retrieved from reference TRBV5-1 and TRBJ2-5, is KAGVTQTPRYLIKTRGQQVTLSCSPISGHRSVSWYQQTPGQGLQFLFEYFSETQRNKGNFPGRFSGRQFSNSRSEMNVSTLELGDSALYLCASRDIRYQETQYFGPGTRLLVL.

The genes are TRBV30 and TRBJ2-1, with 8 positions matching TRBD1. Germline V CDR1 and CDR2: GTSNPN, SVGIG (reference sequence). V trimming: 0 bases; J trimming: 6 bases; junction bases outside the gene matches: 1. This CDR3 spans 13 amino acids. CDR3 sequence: CAWSVQGGNEQFF. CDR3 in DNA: TGTGCCTGGAGTGTACAGGGGGGCAATGAGCAGTTCTTC.